The 10 T cell receptor beta chains below all came from one sample that was sequenced in a study of blood T cell repertoires in COVID-19. Profiled with immunoSEQ multiplex PCR; TCRdb holds only in-frame clones, not every one. The repertoire includes roughly 250,000 clones, about 85% of them detected once, and around 6.8% sits in the top ten. The sample taken for sequencing was peripheral blood. The receptor set was obtained from a woman in her sixties with active or convalescent COVID-19.

This chain uses TRBV21-1 with TRBJ1-1; the table calls TRBD1, which could not be checked here. TRBV21-1 is a listed pseudogene. The CDR3 runs to 12 residues. The CDR3 DNA reads TGTGCCAGCAGCCATAACAGGTTTGAAGCTTTCTTT. Protein sequence: CASSHNRFEAFF.

The rearrangement uses TRBV15 and TRBJ2-1; 11 bases are shared with TRBD2. The CDR3 is made up of 16 amino acids. J was trimmed by 5 bases and V by 5 bases; bases with no gene match: 8. Germline values: CDR1 LNHNV, CDR2 YYDKDF (reference sequence). The CDR3: CATSGLAGGINNEQFF. The CDR3 nucleotides are TGTGCCACCAGCGGTCTAGCGGGAGGTATCAACAATGAGCAGTTCTTC.

The chain employs TRBV19 and TRBJ1-6, with 9 bases lining up with TRBD1. Germline V gene data show CDR1 as LNHDA and CDR2 as SQIVND (reference sequence). CDR3 length: 14 amino acids. After removal of 5 bases from V and 10 bases from J, the junction contained 6 bases not matched to a gene. CDR3 region: CASSDTGGGSPLHF. The CDR3 DNA reads as TGTGCCAGTAGTGATACAGGGGGCGGATCACCCCTCCACTTT.

This chain links TRBV11-3 with TRBJ2-5, with D tentatively TRBD1 (6 bases). Trimming pared 1 base from V and 0 bases from J, leaving 12 bases between. Germline-derived CDR1 and CDR2 are SGHNT and YENEEA. The CDR3 loop spans 16 amino acids. CDR3 nucleotide sequence: TGTGCCAGCAGCTTAGGGGCAGGGGCAAACCAAGAGACCCAGTACTTC. This sequence encodes CASSLGAGANQETQYF.

V gene TRBV11-2 combines with J gene TRBJ2-1; a weak D match, TRBD1 (7 bases). The CDR3 consists of 13 residues. V was clipped by 4 bases and J by 6 bases, with 10 bases between them. Germline V gene sequence: CDR1 SGHAT, CDR2 FQNNGV. In DNA, the CDR3 is TGTGCCAGCAGCTCAGGGGGGTTCAATGAGCAGTTCTTC. Protein product: CASSSGGFNEQFF.

The chain uses TRBV29-1 and TRBJ2-1; tentative D call: TRBD1 (6 bases). Per the germline V gene, CDR1 is SQVTM and CDR2 is ANQGSEA. The CDR3 sequence is 13 residues long. Trimming took 6 bases from V and 5 from J, leaving 14 bases between them. CDR3 in amino acids: CSVEGQGNNEQFF. The CDR3 coding sequence is TGCAGCGTAGAGGGGCAGGGGAACAATGAGCAGTTCTTC.

V and J are TRBV2 and TRBJ1-4; tentative D call: TRBD1 (5 bases). The CDR3 is 13 residues long. Per the germline V gene, CDR1 is SNHLY and CDR2 is FYNNEI. The ends were cut back, 7 bases at V and 0 bases at J, with 6 bases in the middle. The chain's CDR3 is CASTGPTNEKLFF. In nucleotides, the CDR3 is TGTGCCAGCACAGGGCCAACTAATGAAAAACTGTTTTTT.

The J gene is TRBJ1-2, the V gene TRBV7-8, with D unresolved. CDR1 is SGHVS, CDR2 FQNEAQ, per germline. This CDR3 contains 13 residues. V was shortened by 1 base and J by 4 bases, with 7 bases between the two germline ends. The CDR3 DNA is TGTGCCAGCAGCTTAGAGGGAGTCTATGGCTACACCTTC. Residues: CASSLEGVYGYTF. The complete variable domain, with remaining parts taken from reference TRBV7-8 and TRBJ1-2, reads GAGVSQSPRYKVAKRGQDVALRCDPISGHVSLFWYQQALGQGPEFLTYFQNEAQLDKSGLPSDRFFAERPEGSVSTLKIQRTQQEDSAVYLCASSLEGVYGYTFGSGTRLTVV.

The rearrangement joins TRBV6-5 to TRBJ1-6; TRBD1 matches 8 bases. The CDR3 has 16 residues. After removal of 2 bases from V and 7 bases from J, the junction contained 7 bases not matched to a gene. In germline, CDR1 is MNHEY, CDR2 SVGAGI. In DNA form, the CDR3 reads TGTGCCAGCAGTTACCCTCCCGGACAGGGCAATTCACCCCTCCACTTT. This sequence encodes CASSYPPGQGNSPLHF.

The chain links TRBV20-1 to TRBJ2-2, with 9 bases fitting TRBD1. V trimming: 3 bases; J trimming: 6 bases; junction bases outside the gene matches: 14. Germline V gene data show CDR1 as DFQATT and CDR2 as SNEGSKA (reference sequence). The CDR3 runs 17 residues. CDR3 bases: TGCAGTGCTAGTCTATTTACCGGGACAGGGAGTTCCGGGGAGCTGTTTTTT. The encoded protein is CSASLFTGTGSSGELFF.